This entry describes one T cell receptor beta chain. The antigen is not known. This sample is drawn from a study of T cells after yellow fever vaccination. Study-wide findings and caveats: At under 98% for CD4 and about 91% for CD8, most primary-vaccination clones showed up again after the booster.

TCRdb passed the 5' RACE reads through MiXCR, listing each CDR3 protein once. The sample carries some 390,000 distinct CDR3 sequences, approximately 18% recorded once. This clonotype was sampled from a man between 18 and 29 years old who received the YFV17D yellow fever vaccine. Sequencing used PBMCs, obtained before the yellow fever booster vaccination.

The chain's CDR3 is CATSRDFPSSTSHNEQFF. CDR3 in DNA: TGTGCCACCAGCAGAGATTTCCCTTCGTCGACCTCTCACAATGAGCAGTTCTTC. The gene calls are TRBV15 and TRBJ2-1; no definite D call. Trimming pared 0 bases from V and 5 bases from J, leaving 20 bases between. Germline values: CDR1 LNHNV, CDR2 YYDKDF (reference sequence). CDR3 length: 18 residues.